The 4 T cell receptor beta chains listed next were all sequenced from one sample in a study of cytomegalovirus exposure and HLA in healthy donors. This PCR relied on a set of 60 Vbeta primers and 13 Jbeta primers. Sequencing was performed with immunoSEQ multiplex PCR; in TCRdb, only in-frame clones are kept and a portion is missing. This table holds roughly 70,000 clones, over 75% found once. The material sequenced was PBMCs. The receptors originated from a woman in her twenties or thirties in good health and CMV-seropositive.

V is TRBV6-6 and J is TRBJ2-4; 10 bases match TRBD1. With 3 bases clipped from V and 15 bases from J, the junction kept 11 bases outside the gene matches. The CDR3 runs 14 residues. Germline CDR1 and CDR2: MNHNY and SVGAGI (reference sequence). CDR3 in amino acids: CASSYSFDRGLVYF. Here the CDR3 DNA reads TGTGCCAGCAGTTATTCGTTTGACAGGGGGCTGGTGTACTTC.

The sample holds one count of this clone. CDR3 residues: CASSSLAGGNSYEQYF. The DNA of the CDR3 is TGTGCCAGCAGCTCTTTAGCGGGAGGGAACTCCTACGAGCAGTACTTC. The chain joins TRBV11-2 to TRBJ2-7; TRBD2 agrees at 11 bases. CDR1 and CDR2 from the germline V gene are SGHAT and FQNNGV. The CDR3 covers 16 residues. V dropped 4 bases and J dropped 0; count of bases not matched to a gene: 5.

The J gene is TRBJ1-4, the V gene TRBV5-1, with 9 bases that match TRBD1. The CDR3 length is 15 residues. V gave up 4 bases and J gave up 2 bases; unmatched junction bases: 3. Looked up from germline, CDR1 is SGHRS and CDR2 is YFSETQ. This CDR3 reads CASSTGGSTNEKLFF. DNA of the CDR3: TGCGCCAGCAGCACAGGGGGCAGTACTAATGAAAAACTGTTTTTT.

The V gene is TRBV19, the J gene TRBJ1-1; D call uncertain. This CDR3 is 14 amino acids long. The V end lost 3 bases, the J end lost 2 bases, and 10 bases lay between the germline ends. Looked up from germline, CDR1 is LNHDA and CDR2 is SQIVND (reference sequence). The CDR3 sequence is CASSIPGLNTEAFF. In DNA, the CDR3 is TGTGCCAGTAGTATTCCCGGACTAAACACTGAAGCTTTCTTT.